This T cell receptor beta chain stems from a study of T cells in Graves' hyperthyroidism and ophthalmopathy. The length of the CDR3 is 12 residues. Trimming took off 8 bases at V and 2 bases at J, with 8 bases between the two ends. Germline V gene data show CDR1 as MNHEY and CDR2 as SMNVEV (reference sequence). TCR beta CDR3 regions were amplified from RNA transcripts. The primer set for the first-round RT-PCR of the TCR CDR3 was HTBI. TCRdb reprocessed the multiplex PCR reads via MiXCR and lists one record per CDR3 protein. The sample carries about 340,000 distinct CDR3 sequences, around a sixth recorded once.

The sample comprised blood. The chain is built from TRBV27 and TRBJ2-3; D remains unclear. This TCR was sampled from a woman in her fifties or sixties with Graves' hyperthyroidism. The CDR3 sequence is CASGVYTDTQYF. The CDR3 region has the DNA TGTGCCAGCGGGGTTTACACAGATACGCAGTATTTT.